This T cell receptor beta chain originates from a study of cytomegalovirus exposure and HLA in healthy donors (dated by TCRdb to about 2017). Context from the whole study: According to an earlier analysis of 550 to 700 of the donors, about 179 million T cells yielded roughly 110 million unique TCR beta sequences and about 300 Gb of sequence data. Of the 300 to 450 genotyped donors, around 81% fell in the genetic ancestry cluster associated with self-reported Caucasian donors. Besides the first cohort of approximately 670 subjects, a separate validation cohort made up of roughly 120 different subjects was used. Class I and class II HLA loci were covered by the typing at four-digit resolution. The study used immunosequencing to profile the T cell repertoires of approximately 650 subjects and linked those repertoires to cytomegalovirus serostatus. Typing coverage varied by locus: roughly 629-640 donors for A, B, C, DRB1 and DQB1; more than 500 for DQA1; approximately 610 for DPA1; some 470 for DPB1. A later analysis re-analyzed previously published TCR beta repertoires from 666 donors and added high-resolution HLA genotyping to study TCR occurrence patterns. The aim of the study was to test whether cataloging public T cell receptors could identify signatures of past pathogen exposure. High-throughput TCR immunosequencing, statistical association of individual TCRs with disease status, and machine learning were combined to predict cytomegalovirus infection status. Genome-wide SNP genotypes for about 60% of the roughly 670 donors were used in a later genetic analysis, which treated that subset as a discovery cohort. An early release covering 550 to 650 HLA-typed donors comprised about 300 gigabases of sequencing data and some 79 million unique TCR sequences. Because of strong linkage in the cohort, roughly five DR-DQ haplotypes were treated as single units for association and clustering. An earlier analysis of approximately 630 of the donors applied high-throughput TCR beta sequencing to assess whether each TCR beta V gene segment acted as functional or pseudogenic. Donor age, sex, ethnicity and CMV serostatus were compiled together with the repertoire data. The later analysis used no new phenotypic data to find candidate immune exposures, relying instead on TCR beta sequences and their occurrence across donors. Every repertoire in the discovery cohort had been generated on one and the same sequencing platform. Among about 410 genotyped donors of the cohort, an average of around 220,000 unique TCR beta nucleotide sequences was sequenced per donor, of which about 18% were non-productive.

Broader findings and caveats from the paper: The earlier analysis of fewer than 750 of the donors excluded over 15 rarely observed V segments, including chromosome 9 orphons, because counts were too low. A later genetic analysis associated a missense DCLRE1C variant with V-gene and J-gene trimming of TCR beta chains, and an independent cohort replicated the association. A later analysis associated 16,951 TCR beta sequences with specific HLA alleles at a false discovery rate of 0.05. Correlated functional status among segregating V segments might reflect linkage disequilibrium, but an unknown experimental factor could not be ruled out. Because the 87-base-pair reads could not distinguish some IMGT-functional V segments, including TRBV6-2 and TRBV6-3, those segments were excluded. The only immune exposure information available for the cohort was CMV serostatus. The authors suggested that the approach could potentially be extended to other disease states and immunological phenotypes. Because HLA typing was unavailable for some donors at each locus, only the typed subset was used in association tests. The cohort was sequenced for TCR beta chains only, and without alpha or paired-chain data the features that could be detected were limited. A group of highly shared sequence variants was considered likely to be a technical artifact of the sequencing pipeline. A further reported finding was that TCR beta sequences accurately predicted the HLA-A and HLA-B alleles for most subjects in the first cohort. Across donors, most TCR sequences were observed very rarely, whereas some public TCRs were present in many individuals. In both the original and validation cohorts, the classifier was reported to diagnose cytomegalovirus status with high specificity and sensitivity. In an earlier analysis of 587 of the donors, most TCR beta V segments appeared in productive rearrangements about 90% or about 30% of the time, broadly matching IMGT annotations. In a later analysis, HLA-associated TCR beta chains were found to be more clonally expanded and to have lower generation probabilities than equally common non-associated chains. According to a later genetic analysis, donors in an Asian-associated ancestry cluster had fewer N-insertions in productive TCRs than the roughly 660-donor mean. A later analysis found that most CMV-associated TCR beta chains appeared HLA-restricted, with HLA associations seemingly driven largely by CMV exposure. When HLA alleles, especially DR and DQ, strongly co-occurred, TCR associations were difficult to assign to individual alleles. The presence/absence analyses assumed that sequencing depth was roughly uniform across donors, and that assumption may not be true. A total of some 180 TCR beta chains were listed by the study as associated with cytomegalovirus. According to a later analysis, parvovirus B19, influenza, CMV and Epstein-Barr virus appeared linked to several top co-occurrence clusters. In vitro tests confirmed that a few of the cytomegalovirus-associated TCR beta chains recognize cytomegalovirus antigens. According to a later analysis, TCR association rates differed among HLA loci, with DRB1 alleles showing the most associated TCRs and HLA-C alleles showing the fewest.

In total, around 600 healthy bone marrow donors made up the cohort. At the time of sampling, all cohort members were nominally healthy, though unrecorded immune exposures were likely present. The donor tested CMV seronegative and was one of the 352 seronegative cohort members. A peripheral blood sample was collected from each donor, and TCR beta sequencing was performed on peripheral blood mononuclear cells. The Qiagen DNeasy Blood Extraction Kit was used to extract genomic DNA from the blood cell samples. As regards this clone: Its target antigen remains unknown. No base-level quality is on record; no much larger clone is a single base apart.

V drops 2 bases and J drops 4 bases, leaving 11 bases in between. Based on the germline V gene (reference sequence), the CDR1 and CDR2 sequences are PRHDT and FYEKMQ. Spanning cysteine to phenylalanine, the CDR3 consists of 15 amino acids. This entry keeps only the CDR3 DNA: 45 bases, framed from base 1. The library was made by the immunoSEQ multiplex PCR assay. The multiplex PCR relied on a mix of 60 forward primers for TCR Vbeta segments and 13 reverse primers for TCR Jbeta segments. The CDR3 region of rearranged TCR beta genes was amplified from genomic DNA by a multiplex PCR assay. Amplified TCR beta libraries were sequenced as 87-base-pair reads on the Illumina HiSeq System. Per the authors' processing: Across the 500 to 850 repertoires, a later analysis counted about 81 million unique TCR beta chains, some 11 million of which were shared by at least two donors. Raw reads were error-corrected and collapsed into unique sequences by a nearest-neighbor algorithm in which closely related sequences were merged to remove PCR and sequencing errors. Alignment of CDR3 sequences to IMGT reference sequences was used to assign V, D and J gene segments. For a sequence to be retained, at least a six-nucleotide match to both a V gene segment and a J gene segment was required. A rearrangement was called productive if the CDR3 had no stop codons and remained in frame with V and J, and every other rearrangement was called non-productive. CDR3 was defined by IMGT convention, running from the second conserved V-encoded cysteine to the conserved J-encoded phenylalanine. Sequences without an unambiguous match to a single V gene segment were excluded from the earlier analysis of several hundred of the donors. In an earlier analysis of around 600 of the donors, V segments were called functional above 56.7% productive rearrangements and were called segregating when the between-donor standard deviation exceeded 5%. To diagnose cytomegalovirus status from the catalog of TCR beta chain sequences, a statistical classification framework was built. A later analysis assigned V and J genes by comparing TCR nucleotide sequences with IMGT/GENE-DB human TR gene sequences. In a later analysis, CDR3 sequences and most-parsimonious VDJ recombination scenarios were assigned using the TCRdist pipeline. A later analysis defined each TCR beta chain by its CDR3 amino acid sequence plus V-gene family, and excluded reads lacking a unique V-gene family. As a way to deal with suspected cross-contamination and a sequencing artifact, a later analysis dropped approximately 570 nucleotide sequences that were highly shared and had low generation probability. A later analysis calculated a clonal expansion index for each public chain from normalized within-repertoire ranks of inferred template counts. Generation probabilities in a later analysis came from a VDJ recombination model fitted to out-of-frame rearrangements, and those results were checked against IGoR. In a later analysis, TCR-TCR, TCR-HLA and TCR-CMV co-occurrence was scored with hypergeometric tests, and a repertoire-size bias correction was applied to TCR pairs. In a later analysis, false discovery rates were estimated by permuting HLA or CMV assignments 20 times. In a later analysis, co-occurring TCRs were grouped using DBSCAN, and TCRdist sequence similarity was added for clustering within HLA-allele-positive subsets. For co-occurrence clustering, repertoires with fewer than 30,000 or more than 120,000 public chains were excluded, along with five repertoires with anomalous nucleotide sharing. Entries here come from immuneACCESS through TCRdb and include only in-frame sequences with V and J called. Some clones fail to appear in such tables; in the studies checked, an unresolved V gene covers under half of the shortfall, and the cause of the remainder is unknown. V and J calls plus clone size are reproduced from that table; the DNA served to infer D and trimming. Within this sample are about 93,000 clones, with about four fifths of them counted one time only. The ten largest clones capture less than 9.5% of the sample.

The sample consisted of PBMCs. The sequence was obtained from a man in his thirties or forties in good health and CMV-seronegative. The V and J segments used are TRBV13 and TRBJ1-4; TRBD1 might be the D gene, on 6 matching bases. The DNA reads TGTGCCAGCAGCTTAAGTCGGACAGTTAATGAAAAACTGTTTTTT. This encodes CASSLSRTVNEKLFF.